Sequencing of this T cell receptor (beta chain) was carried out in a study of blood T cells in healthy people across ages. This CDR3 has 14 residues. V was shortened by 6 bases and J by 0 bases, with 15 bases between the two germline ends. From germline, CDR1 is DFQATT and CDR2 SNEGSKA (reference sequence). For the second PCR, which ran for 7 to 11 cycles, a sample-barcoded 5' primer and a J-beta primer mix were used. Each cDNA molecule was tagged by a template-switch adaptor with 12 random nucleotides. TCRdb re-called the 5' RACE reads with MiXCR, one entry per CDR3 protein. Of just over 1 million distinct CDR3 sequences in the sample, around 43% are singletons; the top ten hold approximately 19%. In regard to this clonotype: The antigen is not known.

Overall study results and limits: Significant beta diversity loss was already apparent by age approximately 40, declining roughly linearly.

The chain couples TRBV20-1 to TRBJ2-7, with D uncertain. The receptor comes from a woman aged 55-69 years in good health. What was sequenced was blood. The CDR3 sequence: CSAGPIGFSYEQYF. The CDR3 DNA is TGCAGTGCCGGCCCTATCGGGTTCTCCTACGAGCAGTACTTC.